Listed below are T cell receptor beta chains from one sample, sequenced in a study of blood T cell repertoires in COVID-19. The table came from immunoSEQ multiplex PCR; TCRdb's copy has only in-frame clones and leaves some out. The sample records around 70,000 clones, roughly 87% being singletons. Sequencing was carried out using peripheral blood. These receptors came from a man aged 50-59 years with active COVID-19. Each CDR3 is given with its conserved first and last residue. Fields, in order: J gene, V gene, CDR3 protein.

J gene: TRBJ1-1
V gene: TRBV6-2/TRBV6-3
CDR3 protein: CASSYSGGYTEAFF

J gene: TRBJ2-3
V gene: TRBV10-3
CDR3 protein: CATSSRTDTQYF

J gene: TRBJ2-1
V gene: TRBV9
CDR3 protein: CASSVKWGTSGGTYNEQFF

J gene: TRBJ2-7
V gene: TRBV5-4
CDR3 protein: CASSLGHGSYEQYF

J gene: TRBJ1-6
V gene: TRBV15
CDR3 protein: CATSRPGQGGSPLHF

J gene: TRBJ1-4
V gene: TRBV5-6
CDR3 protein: CASSIRGVTNEKLFF

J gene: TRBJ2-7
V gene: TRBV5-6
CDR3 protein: CASSWEERGDFVEQYF

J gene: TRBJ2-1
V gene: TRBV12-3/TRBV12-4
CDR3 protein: CASSPGGPNEQFF

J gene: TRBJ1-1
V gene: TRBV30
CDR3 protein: CAWRNPGEYTEAFF

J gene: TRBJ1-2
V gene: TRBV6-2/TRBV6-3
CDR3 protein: CASSPPGDYGYTF

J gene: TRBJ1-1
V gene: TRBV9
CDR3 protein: CASSVGDRWNTEAFF

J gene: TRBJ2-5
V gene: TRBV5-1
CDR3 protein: CASSPMTSGGGETQYF

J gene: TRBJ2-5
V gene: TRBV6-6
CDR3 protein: CASSYGRLQETQYF

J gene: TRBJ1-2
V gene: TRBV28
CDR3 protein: CATINGGTNYGYTF

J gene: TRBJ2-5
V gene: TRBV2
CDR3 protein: CASSQGQGGHGTQYF

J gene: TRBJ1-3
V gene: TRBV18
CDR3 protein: CASSPMDRGKSGNTIYF

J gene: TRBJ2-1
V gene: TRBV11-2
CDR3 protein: CASSLVPRRDNEQFF

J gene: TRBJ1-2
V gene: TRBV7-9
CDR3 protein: CASSFGTEGYTF

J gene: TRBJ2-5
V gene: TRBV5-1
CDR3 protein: CASSLLGDQETQYF

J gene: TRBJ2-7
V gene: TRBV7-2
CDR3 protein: CASSPRRLSYEQYF

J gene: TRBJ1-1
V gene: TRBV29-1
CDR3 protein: CSARDSGNTEAFF

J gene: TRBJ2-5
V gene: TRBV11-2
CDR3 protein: CASSLASGVRETQYF

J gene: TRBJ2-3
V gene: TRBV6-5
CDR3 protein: CASSLGPLNTQYF

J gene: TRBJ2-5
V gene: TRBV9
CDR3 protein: CASSAVLGAETQYF

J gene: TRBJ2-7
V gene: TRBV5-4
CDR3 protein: CATGTASSYEQYF

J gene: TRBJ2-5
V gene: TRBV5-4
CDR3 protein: CASSPAVADNQETQYF

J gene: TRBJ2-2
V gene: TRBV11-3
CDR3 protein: CASSGYPGTGNTGELFF

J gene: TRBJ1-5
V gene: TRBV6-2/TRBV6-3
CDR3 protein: CASSYGGIGNQPQHF

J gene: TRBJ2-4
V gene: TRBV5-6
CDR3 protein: CASSLVGGGGIQYF

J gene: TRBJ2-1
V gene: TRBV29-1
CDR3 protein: CSVSPGLTPGEQFF

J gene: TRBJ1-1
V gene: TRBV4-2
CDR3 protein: CASSQDLTQLRNTEAFF

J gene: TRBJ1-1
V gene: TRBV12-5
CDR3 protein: CASGSLVRGDSVEAFF

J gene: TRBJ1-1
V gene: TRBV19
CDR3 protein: CASSIGFFGQGAPEAFF

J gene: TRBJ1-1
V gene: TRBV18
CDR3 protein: CASSPYSRNTEAFF

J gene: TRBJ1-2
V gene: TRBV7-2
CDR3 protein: CASSFGPGEGYGYTF

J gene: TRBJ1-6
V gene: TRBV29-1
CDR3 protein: CSVSDGGSPLHF

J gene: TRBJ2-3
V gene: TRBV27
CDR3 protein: CASSPRLGSGDTQYF

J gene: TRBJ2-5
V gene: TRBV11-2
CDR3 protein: CASSLNRLAAQETQYF

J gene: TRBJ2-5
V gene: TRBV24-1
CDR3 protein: CATSGRDQETQYF

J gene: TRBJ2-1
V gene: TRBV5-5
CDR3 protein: CASSLEVWPSYNEQFF

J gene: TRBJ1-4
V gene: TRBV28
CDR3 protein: CASSSSQGAREKLFF

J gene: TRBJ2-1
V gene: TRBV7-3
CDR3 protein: CASSLTSYNEQFF

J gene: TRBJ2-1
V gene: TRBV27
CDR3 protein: CASSRPGQYNEQFF

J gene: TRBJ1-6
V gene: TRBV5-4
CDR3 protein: CASSLVAGHSPLHF

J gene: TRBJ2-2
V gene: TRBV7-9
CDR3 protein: CASSRGQMNTGELFF

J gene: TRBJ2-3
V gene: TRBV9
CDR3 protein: CASSPSPGGADTQYF

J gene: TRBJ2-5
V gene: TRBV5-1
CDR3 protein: CASTRQETQYF

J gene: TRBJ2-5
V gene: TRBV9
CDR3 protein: CASSGRFTSGAEETQYF

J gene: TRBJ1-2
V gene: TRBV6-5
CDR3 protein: CASSYSGTGIYGYTF

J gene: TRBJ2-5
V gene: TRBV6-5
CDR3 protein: CTSSYYGGGAGETQYF

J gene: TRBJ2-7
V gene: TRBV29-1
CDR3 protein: CSIGLAGLNEQYF